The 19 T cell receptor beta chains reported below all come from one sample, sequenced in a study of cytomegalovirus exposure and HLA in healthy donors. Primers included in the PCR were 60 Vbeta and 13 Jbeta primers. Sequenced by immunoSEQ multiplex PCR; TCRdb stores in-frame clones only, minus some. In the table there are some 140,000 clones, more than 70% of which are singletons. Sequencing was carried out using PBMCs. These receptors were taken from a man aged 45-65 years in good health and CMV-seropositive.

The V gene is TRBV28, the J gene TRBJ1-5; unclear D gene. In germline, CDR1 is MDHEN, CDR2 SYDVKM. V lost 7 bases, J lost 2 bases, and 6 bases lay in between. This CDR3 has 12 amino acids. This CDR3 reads CASKEGNQPQHF. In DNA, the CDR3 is TGTGCCAGCAAGGAGGGCAATCAGCCCCAGCATTTT.

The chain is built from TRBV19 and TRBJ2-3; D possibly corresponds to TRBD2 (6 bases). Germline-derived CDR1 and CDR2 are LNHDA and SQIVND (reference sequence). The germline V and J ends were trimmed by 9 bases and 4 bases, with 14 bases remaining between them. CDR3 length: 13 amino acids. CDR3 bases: TGTGCCAGCCGGAGGGGTCGAGCAGATACGCAGTATTTT. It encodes CASRRGRADTQYF.

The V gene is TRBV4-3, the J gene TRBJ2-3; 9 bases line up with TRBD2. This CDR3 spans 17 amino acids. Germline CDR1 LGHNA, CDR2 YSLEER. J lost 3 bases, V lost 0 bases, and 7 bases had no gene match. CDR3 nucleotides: TGCGCCAGCAGCCAAGAGGCCATACTAGCGGGTACAGATACGCAGTATTTT. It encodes CASSQEAILAGTDTQYF.

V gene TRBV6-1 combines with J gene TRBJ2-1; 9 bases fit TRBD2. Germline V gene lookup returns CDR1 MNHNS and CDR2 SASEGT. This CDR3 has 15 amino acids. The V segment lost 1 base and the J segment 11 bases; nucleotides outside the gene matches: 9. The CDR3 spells CASSEERASGGKQFF. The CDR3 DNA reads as TGTGCCAGCAGTGAAGAAAGGGCCAGCGGGGGGAAGCAGTTCTTC.

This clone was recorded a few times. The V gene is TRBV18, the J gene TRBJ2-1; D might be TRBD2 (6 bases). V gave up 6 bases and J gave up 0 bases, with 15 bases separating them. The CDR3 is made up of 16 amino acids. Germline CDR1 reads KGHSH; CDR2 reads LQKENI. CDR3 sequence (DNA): TGTGCCAGCTCCGAAGGGACTGCGAGCTCCTACAATGAGCAGTTCTTC. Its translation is CASSEGTASSYNEQFF.

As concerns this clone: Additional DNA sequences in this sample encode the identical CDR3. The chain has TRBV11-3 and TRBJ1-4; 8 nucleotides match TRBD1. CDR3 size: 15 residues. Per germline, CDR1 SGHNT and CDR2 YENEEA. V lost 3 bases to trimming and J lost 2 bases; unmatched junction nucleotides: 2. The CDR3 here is CASSFRQGTNEKLFF. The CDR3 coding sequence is TGTGCCAGCAGCTTCAGACAGGGGACTAATGAAAAACTGTTTTTT.

This chain's CDR3 is CSVAGTGPYEQYF. The CDR3 DNA reads as TGCAGCGTAGCTGGGACAGGGCCCTACGAGCAGTACTTC. V and J are TRBV29-1 and TRBJ2-7, with 9 bases identical to TRBD1. Germline V gene lookup returns CDR1 SQVTM and CDR2 ANQGSEA. The CDR3 is 13 amino acids. The V segment lost 6 bases and the J segment 2 bases; nucleotides outside the gene matches: 5.

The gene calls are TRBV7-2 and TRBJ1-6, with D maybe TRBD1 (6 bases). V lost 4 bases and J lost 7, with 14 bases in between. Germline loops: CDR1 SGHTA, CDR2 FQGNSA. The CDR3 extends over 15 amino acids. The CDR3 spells CASSSGGGANSPLHF. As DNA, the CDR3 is TGTGCCAGCAGCTCCGGCGGGGGGGCCAATTCACCCCTCCACTTT.

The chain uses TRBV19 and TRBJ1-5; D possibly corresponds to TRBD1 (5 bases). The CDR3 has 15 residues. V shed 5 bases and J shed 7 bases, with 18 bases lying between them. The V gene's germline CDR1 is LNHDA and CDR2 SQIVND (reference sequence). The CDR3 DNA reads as TGTGCCAGTAGTGAAACGGCCGGGGGGAGACAGCCCCAGCATTTT. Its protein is CASSETAGGRQPQHF. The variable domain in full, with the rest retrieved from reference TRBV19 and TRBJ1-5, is DGGITQSPKYLFRKEGQNVTLSCEQNLNHDAMYWYRQDPGQGLRLIYYSQIVNDFQKGDIAEGYSVSREKKESFPLTVTSAQKNPTAFYLCASSETAGGRQPQHFGDGTRLSIL.

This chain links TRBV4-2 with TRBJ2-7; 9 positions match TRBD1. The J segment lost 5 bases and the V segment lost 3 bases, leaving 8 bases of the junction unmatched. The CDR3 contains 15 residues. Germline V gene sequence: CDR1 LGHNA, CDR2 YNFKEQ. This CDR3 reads CASSQEGTGRHEQYF. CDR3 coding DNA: TGTGCCAGCAGCCAGGAAGGGACAGGGAGGCACGAGCAGTACTTC.

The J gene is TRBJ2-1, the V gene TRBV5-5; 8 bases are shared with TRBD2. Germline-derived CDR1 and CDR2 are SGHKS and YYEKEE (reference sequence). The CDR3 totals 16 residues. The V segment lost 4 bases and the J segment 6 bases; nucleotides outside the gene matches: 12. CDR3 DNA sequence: TGTGCCAGCAGCCCGGGGGGGGCACGACGGATCAATGAGCAGTTCTTC. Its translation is CASSPGGARRINEQFF.

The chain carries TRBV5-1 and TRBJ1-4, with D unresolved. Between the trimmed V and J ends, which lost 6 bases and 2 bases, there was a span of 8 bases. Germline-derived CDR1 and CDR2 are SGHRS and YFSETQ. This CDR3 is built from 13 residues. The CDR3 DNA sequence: TGCGCCAGCATGCGGGGTACTAATGAAAAACTGTTTTTT. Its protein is CASMRGTNEKLFF. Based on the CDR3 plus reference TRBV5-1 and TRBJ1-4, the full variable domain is KAGVTQTPRYLIKTRGQQVTLSCSPISGHRSVSWYQQTPGQGLQFLFEYFSETQRNKGNFPGRFSGRQFSNSRSEMNVSTLELGDSALYLCASMRGTNEKLFFGSGTQLSVL.

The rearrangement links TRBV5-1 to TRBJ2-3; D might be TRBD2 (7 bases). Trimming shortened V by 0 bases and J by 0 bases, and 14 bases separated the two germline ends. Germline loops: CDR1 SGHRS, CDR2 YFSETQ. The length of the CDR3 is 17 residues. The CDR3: CASSLVRGLTSTDTQYF. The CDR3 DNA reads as TGCGCCAGCAGCTTGGTGCGGGGGCTGACTAGCACAGATACGCAGTATTTT.

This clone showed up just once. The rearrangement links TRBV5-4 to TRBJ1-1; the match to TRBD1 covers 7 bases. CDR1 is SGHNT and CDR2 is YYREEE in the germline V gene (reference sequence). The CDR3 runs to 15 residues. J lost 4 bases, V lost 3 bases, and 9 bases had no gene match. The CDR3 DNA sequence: TGTGCCAGCAGCTATAAGACAGGGTTTAGCACTGAAGCTTTCTTT. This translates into CASSYKTGFSTEAFF.

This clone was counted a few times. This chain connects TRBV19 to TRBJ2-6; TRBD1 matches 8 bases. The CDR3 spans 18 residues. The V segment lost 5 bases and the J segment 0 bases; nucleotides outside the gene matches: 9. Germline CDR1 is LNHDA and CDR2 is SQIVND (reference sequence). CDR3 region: CASSPHGGQVSGANVLTF. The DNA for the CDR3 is TGTGCCAGTAGTCCCCACGGGGGACAGGTCTCTGGGGCCAACGTCCTGACTTTC.

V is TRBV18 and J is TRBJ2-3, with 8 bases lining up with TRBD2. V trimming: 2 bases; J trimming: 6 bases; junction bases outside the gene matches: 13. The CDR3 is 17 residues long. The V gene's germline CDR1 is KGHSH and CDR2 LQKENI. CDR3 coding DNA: TGTGCCAGCTCACCAACAGACGGCGGGGGGCCAGGGGATACGCAGTATTTT. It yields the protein CASSPTDGGGPGDTQYF.

The CDR3 spells CASSPTPGQPLSYTF. The CDR3 DNA reads TGTGCCAGCAGCCCGACTCCGGGACAGCCCTTAAGCTACACCTTC. This chain uses TRBV28 with TRBJ1-2; 7 bases agree with TRBD1. Germline lookup yields CDR1 MDHEN and CDR2 SYDVKM. The CDR3 is made up of 15 amino acids. The junction had 16 bases not matched to a gene; V was cut back by 6 bases and J by 9 bases.

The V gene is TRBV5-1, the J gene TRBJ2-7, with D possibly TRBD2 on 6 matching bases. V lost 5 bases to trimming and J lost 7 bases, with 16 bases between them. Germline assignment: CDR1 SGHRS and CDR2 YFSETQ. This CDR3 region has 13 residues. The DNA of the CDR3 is TGCGCCAGCAGTATGCGCAGTAGCGGTGAGCAGTACTTC. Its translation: CASSMRSSGEQYF.

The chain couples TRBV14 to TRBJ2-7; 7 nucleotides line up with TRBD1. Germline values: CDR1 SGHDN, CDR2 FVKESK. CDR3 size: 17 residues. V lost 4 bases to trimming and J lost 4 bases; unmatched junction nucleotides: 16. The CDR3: CASSLAGLRQGIYEQYF. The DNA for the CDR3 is TGTGCCAGCAGCCTTGCAGGATTACGACAGGGCATATACGAGCAGTACTTC.